The clone carrying this T cell receptor (beta chain) was counted a few times. What it recognizes is unknown. The data are from a study of T cell clonality in common variable immunodeficiency. Here immunoSEQ multiplex PCR was the method, and the copy in TCRdb shows in-frame clones only, minus some. The sample was found to contain 28,000 or so clones, and every one recurs. Both groups were predominantly of Caucasian heritage. Points from the study as a whole: CVID patient heterogeneity limited repertoire-clinical complication correlations. TCRbeta clonality was increased in CVID versus healthy controls. Common variable immunodeficiency TCR beta sequences reportedly had fewer deletions and N-nucleotide insertions. The cause of increased CVID clonality remains unclear without subpopulation sequencing.

The clonotype comes from a human donor with common variable immunodeficiency. The specimen was peripheral blood mononuclear cells.

CDR3 DNA (partial): TGTGCCACCAAGGGCGAAAGTTGGGCCGGGGAG. This translates into CATKGESWAGE. The entire CDR3 is CATKGESWAGELFF. The chain couples TRBV19 to TRBJ2-2; D is unresolved. The read ends 3 residues early relative to the CDR3; the germline J gene fills the gap. Germline CDR1 LNHDA, CDR2 SQIVND (reference sequence). The CDR3 runs 14 residues. V lost 10 bases to trimming and J lost 6 bases, with 18 bases between them.